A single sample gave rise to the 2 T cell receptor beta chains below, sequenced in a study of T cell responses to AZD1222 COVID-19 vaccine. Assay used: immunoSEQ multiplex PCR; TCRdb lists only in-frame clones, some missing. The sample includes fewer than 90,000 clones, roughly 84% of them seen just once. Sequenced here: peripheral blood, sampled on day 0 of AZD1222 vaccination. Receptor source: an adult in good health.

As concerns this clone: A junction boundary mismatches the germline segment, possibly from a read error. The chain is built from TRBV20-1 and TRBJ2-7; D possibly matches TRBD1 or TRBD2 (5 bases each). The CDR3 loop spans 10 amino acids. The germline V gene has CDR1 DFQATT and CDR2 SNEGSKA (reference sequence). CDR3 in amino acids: CSARDGTELF. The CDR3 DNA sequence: TGCAGTGCTAGAGACGGGACGGAGTTGTTC.

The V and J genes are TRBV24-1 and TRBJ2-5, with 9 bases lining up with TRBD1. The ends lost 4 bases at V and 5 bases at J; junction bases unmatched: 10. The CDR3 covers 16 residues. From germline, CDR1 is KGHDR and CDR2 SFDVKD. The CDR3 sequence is CATSEGGQGSGETQYF. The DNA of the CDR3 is TGTGCCACCAGTGAGGGGGGACAGGGATCAGGGGAGACCCAGTACTTC.